This T cell receptor (beta chain) was documented in a study of blood T cell repertoires in COVID-19. Looking at the study overall: PBMCs, B-cell-depleted T cells, or T cells provided the cDNA or gDNA that made up the material.

V shed 4 bases, J shed 8 bases, and the junction held 3 bases outside the gene matches. CDR1 SGHRS and CDR2 YFSETQ come from the germline V gene. This CDR3 contains 13 residues. Data came from immunoSEQ multiplex PCR; TCRdb stores just in-frame clones and leaves some out. The sample shows 350,000 to 450,000 clones, around 85% of them seen only once. The chain employs TRBV5-1 and TRBJ1-4; 9 nucleotides line up with TRBD1. Sequencing was performed on peripheral blood. The sequence was obtained from a woman younger than 30 with acute or convalescent COVID-19. For the CDR3, the DNA is TGCGCCAGCAGCCCCGACAGGGGGGAAAAACTGTTTTTT. The encoded protein is CASSPDRGEKLFF.